This T cell receptor beta chain was documented in a study of blood T cells in healthy people across ages (dated by TCRdb to about 2015). Notes on the research overall: Template switching captured roughly one uniquely barcoded TCR beta cDNA molecule per two T cells in model experiments. Donors of different ages were randomly distributed across sequencing lanes to avoid experimental bias. Using deep sequencing normalized with unique cDNA molecular identifiers, the study measured how TCR beta repertoire diversity changes with age. The donors were divided into four age groups: young (average approximately 15 years), middle-aged (approximately 39), aged (about 60) and long-lived (82). Using the same blood draw, the study looked at two additional independent replicas of 1 million unique cDNA reads for two donors, one aged 18 to 30 and the other aged 80 or older.

Via the germline V gene (reference sequence), CDR1 is LNHNV and CDR2 YYDKDF. V loses 0 bases of germline sequence and J loses 7 bases, and the interval between the two ends is 12 bases. Measured from the cysteine to the phenylalanine, the CDR3 is 14 residues long. The only DNA kept is the CDR3, 42 bases in frame from the first base. Libraries were built with 5' RACE. The run used an Illumina HiSeq 2500. The second PCR ran for about 7 to 11 cycles and used a J-beta primer mix along with a sample-barcoded 5' primer. A unique molecular identifier was introduced onto each TCR beta cDNA molecule by a template-switch 5' adaptor carrying 12 random nucleotides. At least 2.5 million CDR3-containing paired-end reads were obtained from each sample. The Mint cDNA synthesis kit, primed by a TRBC-specific oligonucleotide, was used to synthesize first-strand cDNA from all RNA. After uracil-DNA glycosylase treatment, a first 18-cycle PCR used universal primers M1SS and BC2_uni_R on all cDNA. Per the source publication's procedure: Normalization of each sample was performed by random selection of 1 million high-quality reads, each carrying a distinct molecular identifier. Reads with shared molecular identifiers were discarded instead of being binned into consensus sequences. MiTCR, with a Q25 quality threshold and the strictest error-elimination algorithm, was used for CDR3 identification, clonotype clustering and error correction. A nonparametric unseen species model with Euler transformation was used to estimate lower-bound total TCR beta diversity. In-frame beta chains were kept once TCRdb had trimmed the public reads at Q25 with fastp and called clones with MiXCR. A single entry per CDR3 protein holds the most common genes and DNA from its merged rows. The V and J calls were not made by the authors but by TCRdb's processing. For this sample the table gives 850,000 or so distinct CDR3 sequences, of which less than 35% were detected only once. Roughly a sixth of the sample lies in the top ten.

On the study overall, not on this receptor specifically: Bulk unsorted PBMC profiling prevented conclusive comparison of naive and antigen-experienced compartments. Total diversity estimates from one million sequenced T cells were considered lower bounds and underestimates. Donor CMV infection status was unknown, potentially confounding age-related changes in expanded clonotypes. The percentage of naive T cells measured by flow cytometry correlated strongly with observed TCR beta diversity. Observed TCR beta diversity per million T cells fell roughly linearly with age, and a significant reduction was already apparent by age approximately 41. Compared with the aged group, more naive CD4+ T cells, fewer expanded clones and increased TCR diversity were shown by the long-lived group, suggesting age selection.

On this clonotype itself: Its antigen specificity is not known. The sample holds no much larger clone one base away, and base qualities are not on file.

Donors were under 40 systemically healthy Caucasian individuals from Russia aged roughly 6 to 95 years. About 9.6 milliliters of peripheral blood were collected from each donor into EDTA-treated Vacutainer tubes. PBMCs were isolated by Ficoll-Paque density-gradient centrifugation, with at least 6 million obtained per sample. Total RNA, at least 6 micrograms per sample, was extracted from PBMCs with Trizol reagent. For every donor, an aliquot of PBMCs went through flow cytometry to measure the percentages of naive CD45RAhigh/CD27high T cells. The V and J segments used are TRBV15 and TRBJ1-2; the D gene identity is not certain. The clonotype was recovered from a woman of 80 years or more in good health. Input material: blood. The CDR3 loop reads CATSRDWEGSGYTF. The bases are TGTGCCACCAGCAGAGATTGGGAAGGCTCTGGCTACACCTTC.